The T cell receptor (beta chain) described here comes from a study of regulatory T cells. Overall study findings and caveats: In patients, unique TRB V-J pairs were restricted and V/J usage skewed, especially in Tregs. In CD3G-deficient patients, conventional CD4+ T cells were enriched for hydrophobic CDR3 residues at positions 6 and 7.

Primers: 52 TRBV forward and 13 TRBJ reverse. Some clones are missing from TCRdb's copy, which holds only in-frame ones; the method was immunoSEQ multiplex PCR. The sample includes some 29,000 clones, 92% seen only once; the top ten take 1.5% to 1.7%. At testing, patients were 2 to 39 years old, with reduced naive and increased memory T-cell proportions. Sorting split CD4+ cells into CD25-high CD127-low Tregs and CD25-low CD127-high conventional T cells. Germline CDR1 is MNHNS and CDR2 is SASEGT. CDR3 size: 15 residues. The J segment lost 7 bases and the V segment lost 5 bases, leaving 12 bases of the junction unmatched. Concerning this clone: Its antigen is still unknown.

This clonotype originated in a person aged 18 to 30 with CD3G deficiency. The material sequenced was conventional CD4+ T cells sorted from blood. The V gene is TRBV6-1, the J gene TRBJ2-7, with TRBD1 matching over 9 bases. The CDR3 reads CASSTRTQGAREQYF. Written as DNA, the CDR3 is TGTGCCAGCAGTACAAGAACACAGGGGGCGAGGGAGCAGTACTTC.